Sequencing of this T cell receptor (beta chain) was carried out in a study of patients and donors after allogeneic stem cell transplantation. The CDR3 is made up of 17 amino acids. V was clipped by 1 base and J by 6 bases; unmatched bases: 13. Germline values: CDR1 SGHTS, CDR2 YDEGEE. TCRdb re-called the RT-PCR reads with MiXCR, one entry per CDR3 protein. The repertoire consists of hundreds of thousands of distinct CDR3 sequences, with 16% occurring once and the leading ten covering 7.2%. Specimen: blood, either unsorted or a sorted T cell fraction (not recorded which). The TCR was taken from a human donor who was either an allogeneic HSCT recipient or a stem cell or donor lymphocyte infusion donor (not recorded which). It is not recorded whose cells these are; they may come from a transplant donor. The chain has TRBV5-8 and TRBJ1-5, with 7 nucleotides matching TRBD1. The CDR3 here is CASSLYGGQPLFQPQHF. Here the CDR3 DNA reads TGTGCCAGCAGCTTGTACGGGGGACAGCCTTTATTTCAGCCCCAGCATTTT.